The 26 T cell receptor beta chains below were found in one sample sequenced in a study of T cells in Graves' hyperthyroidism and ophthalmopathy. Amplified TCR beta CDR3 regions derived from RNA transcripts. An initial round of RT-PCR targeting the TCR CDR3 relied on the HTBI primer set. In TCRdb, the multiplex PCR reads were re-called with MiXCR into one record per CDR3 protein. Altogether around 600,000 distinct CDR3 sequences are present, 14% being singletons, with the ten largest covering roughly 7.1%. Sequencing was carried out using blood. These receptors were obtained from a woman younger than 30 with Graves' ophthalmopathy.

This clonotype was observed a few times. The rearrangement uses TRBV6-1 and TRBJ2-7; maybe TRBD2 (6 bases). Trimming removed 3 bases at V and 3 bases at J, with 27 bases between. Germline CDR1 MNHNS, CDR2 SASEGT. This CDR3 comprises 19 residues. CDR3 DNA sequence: TGTGCCAGCAGTGACCCGTCGGCGGGGAAGAGTTCATTTGACTACGAGCAGTACTTC. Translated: CASSDPSAGKSSFDYEQYF.

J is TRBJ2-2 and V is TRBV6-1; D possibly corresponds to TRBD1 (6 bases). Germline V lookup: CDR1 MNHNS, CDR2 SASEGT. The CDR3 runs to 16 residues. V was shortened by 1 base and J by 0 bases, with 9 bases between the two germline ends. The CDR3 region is CASSEGQVTNTGELFF. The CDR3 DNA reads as TGTGCCAGCAGTGAAGGACAGGTGACGAACACCGGGGAGCTGTTTTTT.

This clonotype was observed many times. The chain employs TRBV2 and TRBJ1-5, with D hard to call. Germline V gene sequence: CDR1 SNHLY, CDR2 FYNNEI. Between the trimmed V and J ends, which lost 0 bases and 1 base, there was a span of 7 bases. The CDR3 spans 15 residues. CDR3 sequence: CASSEALASNQPQHF. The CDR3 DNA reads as TGTGCCAGCAGTGAAGCGCTGGCAAGCAATCAGCCCCAGCATTTT.

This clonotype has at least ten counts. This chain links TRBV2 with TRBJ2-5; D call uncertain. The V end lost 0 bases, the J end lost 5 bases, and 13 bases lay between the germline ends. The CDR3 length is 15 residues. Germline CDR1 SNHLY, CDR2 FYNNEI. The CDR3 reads CASSEAGSSSETQYF. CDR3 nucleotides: TGTGCCAGCAGTGAAGCCGGCAGTAGCAGTGAGACCCAGTACTTC.

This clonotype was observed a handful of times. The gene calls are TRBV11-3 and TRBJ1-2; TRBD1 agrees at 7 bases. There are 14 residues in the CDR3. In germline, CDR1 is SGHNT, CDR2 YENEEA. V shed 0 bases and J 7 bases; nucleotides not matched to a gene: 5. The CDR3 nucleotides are TGTGCCAGCAGCTTAGATGAGGGGGCAGGTGGCTACACCTTC. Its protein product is CASSLDEGAGGYTF.

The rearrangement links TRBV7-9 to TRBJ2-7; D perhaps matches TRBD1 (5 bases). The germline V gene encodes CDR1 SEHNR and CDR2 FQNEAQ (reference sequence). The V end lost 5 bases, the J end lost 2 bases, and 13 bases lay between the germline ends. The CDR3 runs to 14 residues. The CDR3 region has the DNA TGTGCCAGCAGCCAGACAAGGGGCACCTACGAGCAGTACTTC. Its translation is CASSQTRGTYEQYF.

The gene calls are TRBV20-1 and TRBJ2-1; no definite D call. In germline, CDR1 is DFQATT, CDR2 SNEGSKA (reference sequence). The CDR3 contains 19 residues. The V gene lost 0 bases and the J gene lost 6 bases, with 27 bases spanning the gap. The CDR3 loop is CSARDLERQSALLRNEQFF. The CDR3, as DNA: TGCAGTGCTAGAGATCTAGAGCGTCAGAGTGCCCTTTTACGCAATGAGCAGTTCTTC.

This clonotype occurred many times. DNA of the CDR3: TGTGCCAGCAGCCGGCGGGGGGGTCGAGAAGCTTTCTTT. Protein sequence: CASSRRGGREAFF. J is TRBJ1-1 and V is TRBV11-3, with D maybe TRBD1 (5 bases). Germline V gene data show CDR1 as SGHNT and CDR2 as YENEEA. This CDR3 has 13 residues. Trimming took off 5 bases at V and 8 bases at J, with 15 bases between the two ends.

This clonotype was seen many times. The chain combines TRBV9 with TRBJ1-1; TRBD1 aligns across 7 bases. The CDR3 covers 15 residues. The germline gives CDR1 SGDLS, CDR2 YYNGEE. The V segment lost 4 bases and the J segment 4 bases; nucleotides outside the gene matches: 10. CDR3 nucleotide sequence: TGTGCCAGCAGCTCGGGACAGCAGCATCCCACTGAAGCTTTCTTT. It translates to CASSSGQQHPTEAFF.

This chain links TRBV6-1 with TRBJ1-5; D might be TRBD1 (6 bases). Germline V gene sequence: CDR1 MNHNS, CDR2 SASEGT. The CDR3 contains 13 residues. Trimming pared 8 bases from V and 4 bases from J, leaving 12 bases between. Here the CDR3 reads CASRRRGNQPQHF. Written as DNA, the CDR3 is TGTGCCAGCCGGCGGAGGGGGAATCAGCCCCAGCATTTT.

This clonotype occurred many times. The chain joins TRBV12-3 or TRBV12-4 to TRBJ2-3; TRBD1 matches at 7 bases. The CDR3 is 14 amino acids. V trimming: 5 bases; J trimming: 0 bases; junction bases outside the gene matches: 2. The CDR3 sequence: CASSRGQSTDTQYF. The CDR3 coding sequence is TGTGCCAGCAGTAGGGGACAGAGCACAGATACGCAGTATTTT.

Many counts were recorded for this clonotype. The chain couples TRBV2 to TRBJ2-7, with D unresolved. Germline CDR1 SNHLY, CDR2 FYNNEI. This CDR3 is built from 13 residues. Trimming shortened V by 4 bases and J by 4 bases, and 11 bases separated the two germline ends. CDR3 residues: CASSGGFGYEQYF. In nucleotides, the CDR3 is TGTGCCAGCAGTGGAGGCTTTGGGTACGAGCAGTACTTC.

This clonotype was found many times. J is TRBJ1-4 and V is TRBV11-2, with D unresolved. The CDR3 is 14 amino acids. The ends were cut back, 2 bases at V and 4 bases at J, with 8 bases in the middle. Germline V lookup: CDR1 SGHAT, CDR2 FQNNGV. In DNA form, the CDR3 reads TGTGCCAGCAGCTTAAGCACAAATAATGAAAAACTGTTTTTT. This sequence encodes CASSLSTNNEKLFF.

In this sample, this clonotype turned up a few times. The CDR3 sequence: CSAVPGQGADTQYF. As DNA, the CDR3 is TGCAGCGCTGTCCCGGGACAGGGGGCAGATACGCAGTATTTT. The rearrangement uses TRBV20-1 and TRBJ2-3; TRBD1 aligns across 11 bases. This CDR3 has 14 amino acids. Per the germline V gene, CDR1 is DFQATT and CDR2 is SNEGSKA (reference sequence).

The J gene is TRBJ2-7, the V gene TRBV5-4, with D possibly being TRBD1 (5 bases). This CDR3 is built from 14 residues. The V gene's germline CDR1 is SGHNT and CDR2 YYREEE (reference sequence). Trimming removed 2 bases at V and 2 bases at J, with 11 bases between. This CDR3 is CASSFWGATYEQYF. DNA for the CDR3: TGTGCCAGCAGCTTCTGGGGCGCTACCTACGAGCAGTACTTC.

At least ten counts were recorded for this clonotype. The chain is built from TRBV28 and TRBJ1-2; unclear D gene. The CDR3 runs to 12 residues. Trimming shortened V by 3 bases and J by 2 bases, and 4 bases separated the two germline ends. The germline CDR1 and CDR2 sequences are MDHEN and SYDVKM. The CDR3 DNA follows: TGTGCCAGCAGTTTTCAGAACTATGGCTACACCTTC. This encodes CASSFQNYGYTF.

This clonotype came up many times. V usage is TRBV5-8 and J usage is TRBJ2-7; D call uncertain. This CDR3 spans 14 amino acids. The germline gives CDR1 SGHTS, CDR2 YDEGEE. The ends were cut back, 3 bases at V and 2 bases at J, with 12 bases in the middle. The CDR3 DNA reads TGTGCCAGCAGCTATAAGCCTAGGGCCTACGAGCAGTACTTC. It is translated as CASSYKPRAYEQYF.

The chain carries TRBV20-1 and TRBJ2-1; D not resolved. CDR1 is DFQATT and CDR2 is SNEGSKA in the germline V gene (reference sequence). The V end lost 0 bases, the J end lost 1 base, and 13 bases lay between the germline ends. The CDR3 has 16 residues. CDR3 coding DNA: TGCAGTGCTAGAGATCTCTCAACAAGGTCCTACAATGAGCAGTTCTTC. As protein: CSARDLSTRSYNEQFF.

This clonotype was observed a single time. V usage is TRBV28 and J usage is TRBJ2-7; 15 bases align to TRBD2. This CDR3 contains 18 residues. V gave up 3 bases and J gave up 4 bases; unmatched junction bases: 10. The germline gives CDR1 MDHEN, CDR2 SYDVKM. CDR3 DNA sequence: TGTGCCAGCAGTTTGTGGACTAGCGGGAGGGCCAAGGCATACGAGCAGTACTTC. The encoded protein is CASSLWTSGRAKAYEQYF.

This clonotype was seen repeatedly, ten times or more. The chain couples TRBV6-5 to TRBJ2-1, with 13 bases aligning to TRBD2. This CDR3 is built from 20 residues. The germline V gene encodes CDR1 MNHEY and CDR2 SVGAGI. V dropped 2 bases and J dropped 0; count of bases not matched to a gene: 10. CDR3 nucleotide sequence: TGTGCCAGCAGTTACGGACTAGCGGGAGACCGTTTGAGCTCCTACAATGAGCAGTTCTTC. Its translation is CASSYGLAGDRLSSYNEQFF.

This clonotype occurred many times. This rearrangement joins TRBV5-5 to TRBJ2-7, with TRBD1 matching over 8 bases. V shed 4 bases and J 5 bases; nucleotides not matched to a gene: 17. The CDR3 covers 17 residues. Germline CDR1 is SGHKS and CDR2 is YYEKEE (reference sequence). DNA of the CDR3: TGTGCCAGCAGCCCCGCCCCCAGGGGGCGATTCCCCCACGAGCAGTACTTC. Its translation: CASSPAPRGRFPHEQYF.

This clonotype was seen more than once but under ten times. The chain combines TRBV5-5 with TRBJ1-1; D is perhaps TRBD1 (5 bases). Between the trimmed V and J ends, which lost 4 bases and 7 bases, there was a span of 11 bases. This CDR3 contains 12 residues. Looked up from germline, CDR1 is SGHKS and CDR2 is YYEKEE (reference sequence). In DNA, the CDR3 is TGTGCCAGCAGCATAGTCGGGGGTGAAGCTTTCTTT. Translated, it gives CASSIVGGEAFF.

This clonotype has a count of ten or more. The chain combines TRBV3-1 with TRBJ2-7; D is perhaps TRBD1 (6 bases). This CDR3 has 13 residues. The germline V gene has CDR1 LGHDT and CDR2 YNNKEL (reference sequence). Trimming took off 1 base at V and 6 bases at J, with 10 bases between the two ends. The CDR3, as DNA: TGTGCCAGCAGCCAAGGCGTGGGGGCCGAGCAGTACTTC. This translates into CASSQGVGAEQYF.

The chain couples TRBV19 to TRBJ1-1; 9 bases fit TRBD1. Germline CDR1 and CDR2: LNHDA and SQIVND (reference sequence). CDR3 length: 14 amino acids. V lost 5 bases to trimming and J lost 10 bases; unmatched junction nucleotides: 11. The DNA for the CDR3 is TGTGCCAGTAGTCCAAAGACAGGGGGGTTTGGAGCTTTCTTT. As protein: CASSPKTGGFGAFF.

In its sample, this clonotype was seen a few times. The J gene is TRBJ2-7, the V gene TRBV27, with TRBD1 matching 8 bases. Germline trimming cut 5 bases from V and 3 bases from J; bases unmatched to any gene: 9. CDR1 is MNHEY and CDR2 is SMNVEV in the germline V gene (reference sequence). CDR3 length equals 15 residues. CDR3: CASSPRTGRRYEQYF. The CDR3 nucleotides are TGTGCCAGCAGTCCGCGGACAGGGCGTCGCTACGAGCAGTACTTC.

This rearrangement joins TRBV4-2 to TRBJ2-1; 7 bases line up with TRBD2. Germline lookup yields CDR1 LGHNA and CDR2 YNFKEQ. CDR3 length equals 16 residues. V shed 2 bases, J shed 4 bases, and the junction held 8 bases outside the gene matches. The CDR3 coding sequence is TGTGCCAGCAGCCAAAGGGGCGGGAGTGGGTACAATGAGCAGTTCTTC. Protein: CASSQRGGSGYNEQFF.